This T cell receptor beta chain is from a study of blood T cells in healthy people across ages. Study-wide findings and caveats: There were more naive CD4+ cells and higher diversity in long-lived donors than in aged donors.

The CDR3 covers 16 residues. This clonotype was seen only a few times. Its specificity is not known. Every sample gave at least 5.5 micrograms of total RNA when it was extracted. A J-beta primer mix and a sample-barcoded 5' primer were used in a second PCR of roughly 6 to 12 cycles. Each CDR3 protein gets one entry after TCRdb re-called the 5' RACE reads with MiXCR. The sample has hundreds of thousands of distinct CDR3 sequences, about 20% seen once. Input material: blood. The chain recombines TRBV21-1 with TRBJ2-1; TRBD2 was called by the table and not checked on the DNA. The J call may not be correct, given that the DNA end is closer to TRBJ2-5. TRBV21-1 is a recognized pseudogene. This receptor was obtained from a man between 65 and 85 years old in good health. The DNA for the CDR3 is TGTGCCAGCAGAAAAGGGAGCGGGGGGGTCGAAGAGACCCAGTACTTC. The encoded protein is CASRKGSGGVEETQYF.